These T cell receptor beta chains were read from a single sample in a study of control samples from healthy donors and cancer patients. Profiling relied on immunoSEQ multiplex PCR, and the TCRdb table lists in-frame clones only, not all of them. The sample shows about 13,000 clones, around 79% of them seen only once. The sequencing sample was made of formalin-fixed, paraffin-embedded tissue. These receptors all come from a male donor with melanoma. CDR3s include the opening cysteine and the closing phenylalanine or tryptophan. D genes are given only for firm matches. Expanded clones are given a class, and other clones once, few, many or no size at all.

TRBJ1-1 few TRBD1 TRBV7-3 CASSPSHAGGNTEAFF TGTGCCAGCAGCCCCTCCCATGCAGGGGGGAACACTGAAGCTTTCTTT
TRBJ2-2 . . TRBV6-6 CASSYSPPGTGELFF TGTGCCAGCAGTTACTCCCCCCCTGGGACCGGGGAGCTGTTTTTT
TRBJ2-7 . TRBD2 TRBV14 CASSQRIGGGYEQYF TGTGCCAGCAGCCAACGGATCGGGGGGGGCTACGAGCAGTACTTC
TRBJ2-1 few . TRBV3-1/TRBV3-2 CASSPPSRSYNEQFF TGTGCCAGCAGCCCCCCTAGCCGCTCCTACAATGAGCAGTTCTTC
TRBJ1-2 . TRBD1 TRBV5-5 CASSLEGRGRGGYTF TGTGCCAGCAGCTTGGAAGGCAGGGGGCGGGGAGGCTACACCTTC
TRBJ2-2 . . TRBV7-9 CASSLATGSNTGELFF TGTGCCAGCAGCTTAGCTACGGGATCTAACACCGGGGAGCTGTTTTTT
TRBJ2-7 . . TRBV30 CAWTPVGTVSYEQYF TGTGCCTGGACCCCCGTGGGGACGGTGTCCTACGAGCAGTACTTC
TRBJ2-2 . TRBD1 TRBV3-1/TRBV3-2 CASSQPGQLKAGELFF TGTGCCAGCAGTCAACCGGGACAGCTAAAAGCCGGGGAGCTGTTTTTT
TRBJ1-5 . . TRBV2 CASSYRVAGGNQPQHF TGTGCCAGCAGTTACAGGGTGGCCGGCGGCAATCAGCCCCAGCATTTT
TRBJ2-1 . . TRBV19 CASSLHPGLGNEQFF TGTGCCAGTAGCCTCCACCCGGGTTTGGGCAATGAGCAGTTCTTC
TRBJ1-2 . . TRBV3-1/TRBV3-2 CASSQGGTFYGYTF TGTGCCAGCAGCCAAGGAGGGACATTCTATGGCTACACCTTC
TRBJ2-3 . . TRBV19 CASTGSGTRDTQYF TGTGCCAGTACCGGGAGCGGTACAAGGGATACGCAGTATTTT
TRBJ2-7 once TRBD1 TRBV4-1 CASSQGPDRITYEQYF TGCGCCAGCAGCCAAGGACCGGACAGGATCACCTACGAGCAGTACTTC
TRBJ2-7 . . TRBV2 CASSGTDSYEQYF TGTGCCAGCAGTGGAACAGACTCCTACGAGCAGTACTTC
TRBJ2-2 . TRBD2 TRBV7-2 CASSPSGGHRSNTGELFF TGTGCCAGCAGCCCAAGCGGGGGCCACCGATCGAACACCGGGGAGCTGTTTTTT
TRBJ1-5 . . TRBV7-2 CASSLGYEERPQHF TGTGCCAGCAGCTTGGGGTATGAGGAGCGGCCCCAGCATTTT
TRBJ1-2 . . TRBV7-9 CASSWDTRGYGYTF TGTGCCAGCAGTTGGGACACAAGGGGCTATGGCTACACCTTC
TRBJ2-5 . . TRBV7-6 CASSPTTPGLGGETQYF TGTGCCAGCAGCCCCACCACTCCGGGCCTAGGGGGAGAGACCCAGTACTTC
TRBJ1-2 . . TRBV6-5 CASSQGGGYTF TGTGCCAGTTCACAGGGAGGAGGCTACACCTTC
TRBJ2-2 . . TRBV7-2 CASSPRRTEELFF TGTGCCAGCAGTCCAAGGAGGACGGAGGAGCTGTTTTTT
TRBJ1-3 . . TRBV7-9 CASSLTGQPGNTIYF TGTGCCAGCAGCTTAACAGGACAGCCTGGAAACACCATATATTTT
TRBJ1-1 . . TRBV9 CASSLMGDNTEAFF TGTGCCAGCAGCCTTATGGGAGATAACACTGAAGCTTTCTTT
TRBJ2-5 . . TRBV5-5 CASSLVKGGETQYF TGTGCCAGCAGCTTGGTAAAGGGCGGCGAGACCCAGTACTTC
TRBJ1-2 . TRBD1 TRBV10-2 CASSVPDRGTRAGYYGYTF TGCGCCAGCAGTGTTCCGGACAGGGGAACTCGAGCAGGATATTATGGCTACACCTTC
TRBJ2-5 . TRBD2 TRBV11-1 CASSPRTSGQETQYF TGTGCCAGCAGCCCCCGGACTAGCGGGCAAGAGACCCAGTACTTC
TRBJ1-2 few . TRBV4-2 CASSIERFYGYTF TGTGCCAGCAGCATAGAAAGGTTCTATGGCTACACCTTC
TRBJ2-5 . . TRBV6-5 CASSAGDVIETQYF TGTGCCAGCAGCGCAGGGGACGTTATAGAGACCCAGTACTTC
TRBJ1-2 few . TRBV7-2 CASGSRQLNYGYTF TGTGCCAGCGGATCGAGGCAGCTTAACTATGGCTACACCTTC
TRBJ2-1 . TRBD2 TRBV4-3 CASSQVGGGAGEQFF TGCGCCAGCAGCCAAGTCGGCGGGGGGGCCGGTGAGCAGTTCTTC
TRBJ2-5 . . TRBV7-7 CASSSGGVIGETQYF TGTGCCAGCAGCTCCGGCGGCGTGATAGGGGAGACCCAGTACTTC
TRBJ1-1 . . TRBV10-3 CAISEIKTEAFF TGTGCCATCAGTGAGATAAAGACTGAAGCTTTCTTT
TRBJ2-5 . . TRBV4-2 CASSQERRSETQYF TGTGCCAGCAGCCAAGAGCGACGTTCAGAGACCCAGTACTTC
TRBJ1-1 . . TRBV6-6 CASSYSPDRPEAFF TGTGCCAGCAGTTACTCCCCGGACCGGCCTGAAGCTTTCTTT
TRBJ1-3 . . TRBV30 CACQSGNTIYF TGTGCCTGCCAGTCTGGAAACACCATATATTTT
TRBJ2-3 few TRBD2 TRBV19 CASSTRAGSSTDTQYF TGTGCCAGTAGTACGAGAGCGGGGTCTAGCACAGATACGCAGTATTTT
TRBJ2-2 . TRBD1 TRBV27 CASSKGQGSGELFF TGTGCCAGCAGTAAGGGACAGGGGTCCGGGGAGCTGTTTTTT
TRBJ2-7 once . TRBV30 CAWSVLAYEQYF TGTGCCTGGAGTGTACTTGCCTACGAGCAGTACTTC
TRBJ2-7 . . TRBV5-1 CASSSGVEVSYEQYF TGCGCCAGCAGCTCAGGGGTGGAAGTATCCTACGAGCAGTACTTC
TRBJ1-3 . TRBD1 TRBV5-5 CASSLQGAVGNTIYF TGTGCCAGCAGCTTACAGGGGGCTGTTGGAAACACCATATATTTT
TRBJ1-2 . . TRBV14 CASSQGSGRGGYTF TGTGCCAGCAGCCAAGGCTCCGGACGCGGGGGCTACACCTTC
TRBJ2-5 . TRBD2 TRBV6-2/TRBV6-3 CASSYRASGGAMRRYF TGTGCCAGCAGTTACCGGGCTAGCGGGGGGGCCATGAGGCGGTACTTC
TRBJ1-4 . . TRBV6-6 CASLKDRTNEKLFF TGTGCCAGCCTTAAGGACCGGACTAATGAAAAACTGTTTTTT